This entry lists 2 T cell receptor beta chains sequenced from one sample in a study of shared clonotypes between healthy human individuals. CD45RO-negative, CCR7-selected cells formed the naive CD8 fraction, which excluded terminally differentiated effector memory CD45RA+ cells. Profiling relied on immunoSEQ multiplex PCR, and the TCRdb table lists in-frame clones only, not all of them. The sample has hundreds of thousands of clones; 85% to 95% are singletons. The sample was naive CD8+ T cells sorted from blood. These receptors were obtained from a woman under 40 in good health.

The CDR3: CASSLKTSGTYNEQFF. CDR3 DNA sequence: TGTGCCAGCAGCCTAAAGACTAGCGGAACCTACAATGAGCAGTTCTTC. The chain carries TRBV14 and TRBJ2-1, with 9 bases identical to TRBD2. CDR3 length equals 16 residues. CDR1 SGHDN and CDR2 FVKESK come from the germline V gene. Unmatched junction bases numbered 6, after V lost 4 bases and J lost 2 bases.

This chain joins TRBV6-1 and TRBJ2-7, with TRBD2 matching 8 bases. CDR3 size: 14 residues. The germline CDR1 and CDR2 sequences are MNHNS and SASEGT. Trimming took 5 bases from V and 5 from J; bases not matched to a gene: 8. The CDR3 coding sequence is TGTGCCAGCAGTCCGGGACTAGTGATCGACGAGCAGTACTTC. This gives the protein CASSPGLVIDEQYF.